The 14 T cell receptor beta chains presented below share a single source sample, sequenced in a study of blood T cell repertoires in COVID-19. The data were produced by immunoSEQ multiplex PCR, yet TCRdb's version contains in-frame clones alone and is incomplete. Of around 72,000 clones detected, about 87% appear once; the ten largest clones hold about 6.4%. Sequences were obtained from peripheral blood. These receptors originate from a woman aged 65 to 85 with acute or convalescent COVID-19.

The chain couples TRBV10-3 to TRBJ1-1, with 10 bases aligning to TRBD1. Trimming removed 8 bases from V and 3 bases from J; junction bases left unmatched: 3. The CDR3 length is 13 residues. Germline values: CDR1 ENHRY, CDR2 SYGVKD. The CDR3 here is CAIGGTGDTEAFF. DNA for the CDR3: TGTGCCATCGGGGGGACAGGGGACACTGAAGCTTTCTTT.

CDR3 in DNA: TGTGCCTGGAGTATACAGGCCGCTTACTACAATGAGCAGTTCTTC. Encoded protein: CAWSIQAAYYNEQFF. The chain is built from TRBV30 and TRBJ2-1; possible D gene TRBD1, 5 bases. This CDR3 has 15 amino acids. Trimming shortened V by 2 bases and J by 3 bases, and 14 bases separated the two germline ends. CDR1 and CDR2 from the germline V gene are GTSNPN and SVGIG (reference sequence).

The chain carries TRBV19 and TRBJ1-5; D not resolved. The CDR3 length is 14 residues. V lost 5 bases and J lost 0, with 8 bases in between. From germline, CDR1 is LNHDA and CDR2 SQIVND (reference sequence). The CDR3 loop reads CASSFVYSNQPQHF. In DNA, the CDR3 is TGTGCCAGTAGTTTTGTTTATAGCAATCAGCCCCAGCATTTT.

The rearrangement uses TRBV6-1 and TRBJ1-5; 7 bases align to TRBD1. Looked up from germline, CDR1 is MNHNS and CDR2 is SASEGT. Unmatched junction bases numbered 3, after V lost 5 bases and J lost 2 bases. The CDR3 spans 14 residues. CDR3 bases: TGTGCCAGCAGTACAGGGGCGGGCAATCAGCCCCAGCATTTT. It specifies CASSTGAGNQPQHF.

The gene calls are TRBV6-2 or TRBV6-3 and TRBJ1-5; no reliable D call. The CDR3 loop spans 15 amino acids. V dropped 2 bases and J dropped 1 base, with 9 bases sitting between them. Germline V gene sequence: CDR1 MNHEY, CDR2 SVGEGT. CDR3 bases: TGTGCCAGCAGTTACCAGACCGGGAGCAATCAGCCCCAGCATTTT. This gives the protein CASSYQTGSNQPQHF.

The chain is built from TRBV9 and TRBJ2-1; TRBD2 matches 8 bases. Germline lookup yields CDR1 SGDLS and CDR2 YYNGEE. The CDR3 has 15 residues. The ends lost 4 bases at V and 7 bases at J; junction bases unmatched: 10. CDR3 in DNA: TGTGCCAGCAGCTCCTCCGGGACTAGTGGGAATGAGCAGTTCTTC. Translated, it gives CASSSSGTSGNEQFF.

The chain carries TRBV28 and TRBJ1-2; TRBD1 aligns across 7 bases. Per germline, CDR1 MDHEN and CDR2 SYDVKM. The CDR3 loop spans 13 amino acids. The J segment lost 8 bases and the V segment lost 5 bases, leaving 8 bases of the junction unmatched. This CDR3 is CASSRPQGGGYTF. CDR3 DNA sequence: TGTGCCAGCAGTCGACCGCAGGGGGGAGGCTACACCTTC.

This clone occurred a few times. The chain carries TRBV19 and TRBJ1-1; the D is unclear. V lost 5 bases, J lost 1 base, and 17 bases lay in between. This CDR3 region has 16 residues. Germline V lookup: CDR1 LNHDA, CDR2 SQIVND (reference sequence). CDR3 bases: TGTGCCAGTAGTCGTCGAGACATACAACGGAACACTGAAGCTTTCTTT. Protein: CASSRRDIQRNTEAFF.

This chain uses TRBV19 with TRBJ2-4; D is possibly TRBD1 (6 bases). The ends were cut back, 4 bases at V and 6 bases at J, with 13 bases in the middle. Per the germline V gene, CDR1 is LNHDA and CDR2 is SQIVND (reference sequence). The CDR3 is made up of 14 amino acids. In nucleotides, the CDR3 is TGTGCCAGTAGTACTCAGGGGTCGGGAAACATTCAGTACTTC. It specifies CASSTQGSGNIQYF.

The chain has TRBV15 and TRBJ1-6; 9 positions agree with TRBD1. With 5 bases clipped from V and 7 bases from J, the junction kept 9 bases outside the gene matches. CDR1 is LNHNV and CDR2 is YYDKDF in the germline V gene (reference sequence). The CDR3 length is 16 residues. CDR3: CATSGRQGVGNSPLHF. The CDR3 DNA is TGTGCCACCAGCGGGAGACAGGGGGTGGGGAATTCACCCCTCCACTTT.

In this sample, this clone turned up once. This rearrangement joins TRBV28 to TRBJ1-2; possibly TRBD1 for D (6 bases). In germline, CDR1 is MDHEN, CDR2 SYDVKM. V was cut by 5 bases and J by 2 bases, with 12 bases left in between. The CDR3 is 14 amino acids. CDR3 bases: TGTGCCAGCAGTCAGGGGCCCGGAAACTATGGCTACACCTTC. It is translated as CASSQGPGNYGYTF.

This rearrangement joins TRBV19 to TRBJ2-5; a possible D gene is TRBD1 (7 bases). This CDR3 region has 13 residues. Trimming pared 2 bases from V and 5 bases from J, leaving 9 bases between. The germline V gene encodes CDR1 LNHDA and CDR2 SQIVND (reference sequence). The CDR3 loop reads CASSIQGGETQYF. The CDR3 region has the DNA TGTGCCAGTAGTATACAGGGGGGCGAGACCCAGTACTTC.

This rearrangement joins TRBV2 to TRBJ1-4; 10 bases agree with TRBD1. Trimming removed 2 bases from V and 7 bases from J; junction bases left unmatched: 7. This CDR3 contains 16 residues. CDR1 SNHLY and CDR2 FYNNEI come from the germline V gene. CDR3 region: CASSEIETGGGEKLFF. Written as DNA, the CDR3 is TGTGCCAGCAGTGAAATTGAGACAGGGGGCGGTGAAAAACTGTTTTTT.

Written as DNA, the CDR3 is TGTGCCAGCTCACCTCCAGGCCAAAGGAATCAGCCCCAGCATTTT. Its translation: CASSPPGQRNQPQHF. V is TRBV18 and J is TRBJ1-5; D is uncertain. The length of the CDR3 is 15 residues. V gave up 3 bases and J gave up 4 bases, with 13 bases separating them. Germline loops: CDR1 KGHSH, CDR2 LQKENI.